These 16 T cell receptor beta chains originate from one sample sequenced in a study of shared clonotypes between healthy human individuals. Sequencing was performed with immunoSEQ multiplex PCR; in TCRdb, only in-frame clones are kept and a portion is missing. The table records about 1.1 million clones, about 84% of them present only once. Source material: memory CD4+ T cells from PBMCs. The subset: CD45RA-negative fraction. These receptor sequences come from a man younger than 35 in good health. Some clones in this sample may be carry-over from other donors' samples.

The chain is built from TRBV5-1 and TRBJ2-5, with D uncertain. This CDR3 is built from 12 residues. V was clipped by 3 bases and J by 7 bases, with 10 bases between them. Per the germline V gene, CDR1 is SGHRS and CDR2 is YFSETQ. CDR3 sequence reads: CASSYGEGTQYF. The DNA of the CDR3 is TGCGCCAGCAGCTATGGAGAAGGGACCCAGTACTTC.

This clone has at least ten counts. Other DNA sequences in this specimen translate into the identical CDR3. V gene TRBV20-1 combines with J gene TRBJ2-7; D is undetermined. CDR3 length equals 11 residues. Per the germline V gene, CDR1 is DFQATT and CDR2 is SNEGSKA (reference sequence). V was pared by 5 bases and J by 6 bases, with 11 bases between. CDR3: CSAPRGREQYF. As DNA, the CDR3 is TGCAGTGCTCCCCGAGGACGCGAGCAGTACTTC.

This clone has just one count. The chain links TRBV4-3 to TRBJ1-5; 10 nucleotides match TRBD1. The CDR3 covers 15 residues. Germline loops: CDR1 LGHNA, CDR2 YSLEER. J was trimmed by 7 bases and V by 4 bases; bases with no gene match: 7. The CDR3 sequence is CASSPDGDRGQPQHF. In DNA, the CDR3 is TGCGCCAGCAGCCCTGATGGGGACAGGGGCCAGCCCCAGCATTTT.

The chain joins TRBV27 to TRBJ2-5; no clear D. The J call may be wrong; the DNA end is better matched by TRBJ2-7. This CDR3 comprises 14 residues. Germline V gives CDR1 MNHEY, CDR2 SMNVEV (reference sequence). DNA for the CDR3: TGTGCCAGTAGGGTCCGGGCCCGCACCGGCGAGCAGTACTTC. It codes for CASRVRARTGEQYF.

The chain is built from TRBV5-1 and TRBJ2-5, with 8 bases matching TRBD2. Trimming took 5 bases from V and 2 from J; bases not matched to a gene: 11. Germline V gene sequence: CDR1 SGHRS, CDR2 YFSETQ. The CDR3 sequence is 16 residues long. As DNA, the CDR3 is TGCGCCAGCAGTCGTGGCGCGGGAGGACGACAAGAGACCCAGTACTTC. Translating it yields CASSRGAGGRQETQYF.

The chain is built from TRBV13 and TRBJ2-5; TRBD2 matches 8 bases. The CDR3 is 15 residues long. V shed 1 base, J shed 2 bases, and the junction held 3 bases outside the gene matches. Germline V CDR1 and CDR2: PRHDT, FYEKMQ (reference sequence). The CDR3: CASSLVAGGQETQYF. As DNA, the CDR3 is TGTGCCAGCAGCTTAGTGGCGGGGGGACAAGAGACCCAGTACTTC. The variable domain in full, with the rest retrieved from reference TRBV13 and TRBJ2-5, is AAGVIQSPRHLIKEKRETATLKCYPIPRHDTVYWYQQGPGQDPQFLISFYEKMQSDKGSIPDRFSAQQFSDYHSELNMSSLELGDSALYFCASSLVAGGQETQYFGPGTRLLVL.

Turning to this clone: The germline gene is not matched at one end of the junction; a read error may be the cause. The J gene is TRBJ2-7, the V gene TRBV13, with D perhaps TRBD2 (7 bases). This CDR3 is 12 amino acids long. Germline CDR1 is PRHDT and CDR2 is FYEKMQ (reference sequence). Here the CDR3 reads CASSLLGAGAHF. The CDR3 DNA is TGTGCCAGCAGCCTCCTGGGGGCGGGGGCCCACTTC.

J is TRBJ1-2 and V is TRBV11-2; D call uncertain. Germline V gives CDR1 SGHAT, CDR2 FQNNGV. Between the trimmed V and J ends, which lost 2 bases and 4 bases, there was a span of 11 bases. This CDR3 is built from 14 residues. In nucleotides, the CDR3 is TGTGCCAGCAGCTTAAAGCCAGAGCCCTATGGCTACACCTTC. Translated, it gives CASSLKPEPYGYTF.

The gene calls are TRBV7-2 and TRBJ2-7; D ambiguous. The CDR3 consists of 13 residues. V lost 1 base to trimming and J lost 6 bases, with 10 bases between them. Germline V gene data show CDR1 as SGHTA and CDR2 as FQGNSA. The CDR3 DNA is TGTGCCAGCAGCTTAGTTGGTAGCTCCGAGCAGTACTTC. Protein: CASSLVGSSEQYF. Full variable domain (remainder filled in from reference TRBV7-2 and TRBJ2-7): GAGVSQSPSNKVTEKGKDVELRCDPISGHTALYWYRQSLGQGLEFLIYFQGNSAPDKSGLPSDRFSAERTGGSVSTLTIQRTQQEDSAVYLCASSLVGSSEQYFGPGTRLTVT.

The DNA for the CDR3 is TGTGCCAGCAGTCCAAGACAGGGGAATCAGCCCCAGCATTTT. As protein: CASSPRQGNQPQHF. The chain recombines TRBV28 with TRBJ1-5, with 8 bases identical to TRBD1. Germline V gene lookup returns CDR1 MDHEN and CDR2 SYDVKM. This CDR3 has 14 amino acids. Trimming took 5 bases from V and 4 from J; bases not matched to a gene: 4. The full variable domain, rest sourced from reference TRBV28 and TRBJ1-5, is DVKVTQSSRYLVKRTGEKVFLECVQDMDHENMFWYRQDPGLGLRLIYFSYDVKMKEKGDIPEGYSVSREKKERFSLILESASTNQTSMYLCASSPRQGNQPQHFGDGTRLSIL.

The table lists this clone with a few counts. The chain joins TRBV6-5 to TRBJ1-1; D gene ambiguous. The ends were cut back, 6 bases at V and 1 base at J, with 12 bases in the middle. Germline-derived CDR1 and CDR2 are MNHEY and SVGAGI. The CDR3 covers 14 residues. CDR3 coding DNA: TGTGCCAGCAGGCTCCGGACGGGGAACACTGAAGCTTTCTTT. Encoded protein: CASRLRTGNTEAFF.

This clone was detected only once. This rearrangement joins TRBV7-8 to TRBJ2-7; 9 positions match TRBD1. The CDR3 loop spans 16 amino acids. Germline V CDR1 and CDR2: SGHVS, FQNEAQ. The ends lost 5 bases at V and 5 bases at J; junction bases unmatched: 13. DNA for the CDR3: TGTGCCAGCAGCCCTTTAGGGGGACAGGGTTACGACGAGCAGTACTTC. It encodes CASSPLGGQGYDEQYF.

The gene calls are TRBV10-3 and TRBJ2-7, with 7 bases fitting TRBD1. This CDR3 has 13 residues. The V segment lost 11 bases and the J segment 3 bases; nucleotides outside the gene matches: 10. Germline loops: CDR1 ENHRY, CDR2 SYGVKD. The CDR3, as DNA: TGTGCCGCCGGAAAACAGGGGAACTACGAGCAGTACTTC. Translation: CAAGKQGNYEQYF.

The genes are TRBV10-3 and TRBJ2-2; possible D gene TRBD1, 6 bases. Per the germline V gene, CDR1 is ENHRY and CDR2 is SYGVKD. V lost 0 bases and J lost 3, with 14 bases in between. The CDR3 has 17 amino acids. CDR3 coding DNA: TGTGCCATCAGTGAGTCGTCAGGGGCGCGGGACACCGGGGAGCTGTTTTTT. Protein: CAISESSGARDTGELFF.

The V call is TRBV7-3, the J call TRBJ2-2, with D perhaps given as TRBD1 or TRBD2 (5 bases each). Germline assignment: CDR1 SGHTA and CDR2 FQGTGA. The germline V and J ends were trimmed by 2 bases and 13 bases, with 14 bases remaining between them. The CDR3 has 13 residues. Here the CDR3 reads CASSLAGRVGLFF. The CDR3 DNA is TGTGCCAGCAGCTTAGCGGGCAGGGTTGGGCTGTTTTTT.

The V and J genes are TRBV5-1 and TRBJ1-1; TRBD1 agrees at 7 bases. V was pared by 7 bases and J by 5 bases, with 11 bases of the junction left unmatched. CDR3 length equals 14 residues. Germline V lookup: CDR1 SGHRS, CDR2 YFSETQ. The CDR3 sequence is CASGQDRVGTEAFF. CDR3 DNA sequence: TGCGCCAGCGGACAAGACAGGGTGGGGACTGAAGCTTTCTTT.